The next 21 T cell receptor beta chains were all read from a single sample in a study of T cells in localized non-small cell lung cancer. TCRdb's copy holds only in-frame clones and misses some; the assay was immunoSEQ multiplex PCR. The profile shows roughly 27,000 clones, more than 85% of them singletons. This sample comprised peripheral blood, obtained before any cancer treatment. The source of these receptors is a female donor at least 60 years old with stage I lung adenocarcinoma.

The chain is built from TRBV30 and TRBJ2-2; TRBD2 matches 7 bases. Germline CDR1 and CDR2: GTSNPN and SVGIG (reference sequence). The CDR3 has 16 amino acids. After removal of 3 bases from V and 7 bases from J, the junction contained 14 bases not matched to a gene. Here the CDR3 reads CAWRLLAGVRVGELFF. The CDR3 bases are TGTGCCTGGAGACTACTGGCGGGAGTTAGAGTCGGGGAGCTGTTTTTT.

The chain combines TRBV29-1 with TRBJ2-6; no firm D call. V gave up 3 bases and J gave up 0 bases, with 12 bases separating them. CDR3 length: 16 amino acids. Germline V gene data show CDR1 as SQVTM and CDR2 as ANQGSEA. The CDR3 is CSVEGRTDSGANVLTF. CDR3 DNA: TGCAGCGTTGAGGGCAGAACAGACTCTGGGGCCAACGTCCTGACTTTC. The full variable domain, rest sourced from reference TRBV29-1 and TRBJ2-6, is SAVISQKPSRDICQRGTSLTIQCQVDSQVTMMFWYRQQPGQSLTLIATANQGSEATYESGFVIDKFPISRPNLTFSTLTVSNMSPEDSSIYLCSVEGRTDSGANVLTFGAGSRLTVL.

J is TRBJ2-7 and V is TRBV30; D might be TRBD1 (6 bases). CDR3 size: 13 residues. The V end lost 2 bases, the J end lost 6 bases, and 14 bases lay between the germline ends. Germline loops: CDR1 GTSNPN, CDR2 SVGIG (reference sequence). The CDR3 nucleotides read TGTGCCTGGAGTATAGGGCCAGGGGCCGAGCAGTACTTC. This encodes CAWSIGPGAEQYF.

The J gene is TRBJ2-7, the V gene TRBV10-3, with TRBD2 matching 7 bases. CDR1 is ENHRY and CDR2 is SYGVKD in the germline V gene. V shed 5 bases and J 4 bases; nucleotides not matched to a gene: 8. The CDR3 has 14 amino acids. CDR3 in amino acids: CAISPGEGGYEQYF. In nucleotides, the CDR3 is TGTGCCATCAGTCCCGGGGAGGGAGGATACGAGCAGTACTTC.

The J gene is TRBJ1-1, the V gene TRBV7-9; D is ambiguous. Deletions cut 2 bases from V and 4 bases from J, with 5 bases between. CDR3 length equals 12 residues. CDR1 is SEHNR and CDR2 is FQNEAQ in the germline V gene (reference sequence). In DNA, the CDR3 is TGTGCCAGCAGCTTAACTACCACTGAAGCTTTCTTT. Amino acids: CASSLTTTEAFF.

This clone was seen once. The chain couples TRBV6-6 to TRBJ1-1; 7 bases match TRBD1. J was trimmed by 4 bases and V by 4 bases; bases with no gene match: 3. The germline V gene encodes CDR1 MNHNY and CDR2 SVGAGI (reference sequence). The CDR3 contains 13 residues. The CDR3 DNA reads TGTGCCAGCAGTTTACAGGGGTTCACTGAAGCTTTCTTT. Protein sequence: CASSLQGFTEAFF.

Comment on this clone: Other DNA sequences in the sample encode the same CDR3. V is TRBV2 and J is TRBJ2-5, with D perhaps matching TRBD2 (6 bases). The V gene lost 0 bases and the J gene lost 5 bases, with 19 bases spanning the gap. The CDR3 consists of 17 residues. Germline V gene data show CDR1 as SNHLY and CDR2 as FYNNEI. This CDR3 is CASSEALLGGVGETQYF. The CDR3 DNA sequence: TGTGCCAGCAGTGAAGCGCTTCTTGGAGGGGTGGGCGAGACCCAGTACTTC.

The chain recombines TRBV5-5 with TRBJ1-1, with TRBD1 matching 7 bases. The J segment lost 1 base and the V segment lost 4 bases, leaving 10 bases of the junction unmatched. CDR3 size: 16 residues. Germline-derived CDR1 and CDR2 are SGHKS and YYEKEE (reference sequence). The CDR3 DNA follows: TGTGCCAGCAGCACCTATCCGGGACAGAAGAACACTGAAGCTTTCTTT. The encoded protein is CASSTYPGQKNTEAFF.

V and J are TRBV5-1 and TRBJ2-7, with 9 bases that match TRBD2. CDR3 length: 15 amino acids. V was pared by 0 bases and J by 3 bases, with 4 bases of the junction left unmatched. Germline CDR1 and CDR2: SGHRS and YFSETQ. CDR3 coding DNA: TGCGCCAGCAGCTTGGCCCCTAGCGGGAACTACGAGCAGTACTTC. Encoded protein: CASSLAPSGNYEQYF.

The genes are TRBV5-4 and TRBJ1-4, with D possibly TRBD1 on 5 matching bases. V was clipped by 2 bases and J by 7 bases, with 15 bases between them. The CDR3 loop spans 15 amino acids. Germline lookup yields CDR1 SGHNT and CDR2 YYREEE (reference sequence). In nucleotides, the CDR3 is TGTGCCAGCAGCTTTATGGGCAGGGAAGGTGAAAAACTGTTTTTT. Amino acids: CASSFMGREGEKLFF. Based on the CDR3 plus reference TRBV5-4 and TRBJ1-4, the full variable domain is ETGVTQSPTHLIKTRGQQVTLRCSSQSGHNTVSWYQQALGQGPQFIFQYYREEENGRGNFPPRFSGLQFPNYSSELNVNALELDDSALYLCASSFMGREGEKLFFGSGTQLSVL.

The chain couples TRBV19 to TRBJ2-5, with D possibly matching TRBD2 (6 bases). The CDR3 length is 11 residues. CDR1 and CDR2 (germline): LNHDA, SQIVND (reference sequence). Trimming took 7 bases from V and 5 from J, leaving 8 bases between them. CDR3 sequence (DNA): TGTGCCAGTAACAGCGGGGAGACCCAGTACTTC. It translates to CASNSGETQYF.

J is TRBJ2-1 and V is TRBV11-2; 7 bases align to TRBD2. The CDR3 length is 14 residues. Germline V lookup: CDR1 SGHAT, CDR2 FQNNGV. Unmatched junction bases numbered 2, after V lost 2 bases and J lost 4 bases. The CDR3 bases are TGTGCCAGCAGCTTACGCGGGAGTTACAATGAGCAGTTCTTC. Residues: CASSLRGSYNEQFF. Supplemented by reference TRBV11-2 and TRBJ2-1, the full variable domain reads EAGVAQSPRYKIIEKRQSVAFWCNPISGHATLYWYQQILGQGPKLLIQFQNNGVVDDSQLPKDRFSAERLKGVDSTLKIQPAKLEDSAVYLCASSLRGSYNEQFFGPGTRLTVL.

The rearrangement uses TRBV14 and TRBJ2-3; possibly TRBD1 for D (6 bases). The CDR3 length is 14 residues. Germline V gene sequence: CDR1 SGHDN, CDR2 FVKESK. Trimming stripped 4 bases from V and 3 bases from J, with 11 bases between. The CDR3 here is CASSLRQETDTQYF. CDR3 DNA sequence: TGTGCCAGCAGCCTTCGACAGGAGACAGATACGCAGTATTTT.

This clone appeared once. The chain couples TRBV2 to TRBJ2-5, with D uncertain. Germline V gene lookup returns CDR1 SNHLY and CDR2 FYNNEI. Trimming left V 7 bases short and J 10 bases short, with 16 bases between. The CDR3 spans 12 residues. This CDR3 reads CASKFQELIQYF. CDR3 DNA: TGTGCCAGCAAGTTTCAAGAGTTGATCCAGTACTTC.

The CDR3 nucleotides read TGTGCTAGTGCCCCGGACGGGAACTATGGCTACACCTTC. It is translated as CASAPDGNYGYTF. The chain uses TRBV12-5 and TRBJ1-2; D is undetermined. Deletions cut 7 bases from V and 2 bases from J, with 11 bases between. The germline V gene has CDR1 LGHNT and CDR2 FRNRAP. The CDR3 consists of 13 residues.

The rearrangement uses TRBV28 and TRBJ2-1, with 10 bases that match TRBD2. CDR3 length: 16 residues. V was clipped by 4 bases and J by 9 bases; unmatched bases: 12. Germline V gene data show CDR1 as MDHEN and CDR2 as SYDVKM. The CDR3 DNA reads TGTGCCAGCAGTTCAAACCTAGCGGGAGTAAGGAGTGAGCAGTTCTTC. Protein: CASSSNLAGVRSEQFF.

This chain connects TRBV7-8 to TRBJ1-3; D is possibly TRBD1 (5 bases). The CDR3 totals 14 residues. Trimming took 11 bases from V and 2 from J, leaving 16 bases between them. Germline V gene sequence: CDR1 SGHVS, CDR2 FQNEAQ. CDR3 in DNA: TGTGCCGGGGGGGGATCTCTTGCTGGAAACACCATATATTTT. It translates to CAGGGSLAGNTIYF. Full variable domain (missing parts from reference TRBV7-8 and TRBJ1-3): GAGVSQSPRYKVAKRGQDVALRCDPISGHVSLFWYQQALGQGPEFLTYFQNEAQLDKSGLPSDRFFAERPEGSVSTLKIQRTQQEDSAVYLCAGGGSLAGNTIYFGEGSWLTVV.

The rearrangement links TRBV9 to TRBJ2-1, with D possibly called TRBD1 or TRBD2 (6 bases each). V lost 5 bases and J 8 bases, leaving 20 bases between the germline ends. CDR1 and CDR2 (germline): SGDLS, YYNGEE. The CDR3 length is 15 residues. In DNA form, the CDR3 reads TGTGCCAGCAGTTGGGGGGCGCGAGGCAACGATGAGCAGTTCTTC. Protein product: CASSWGARGNDEQFF.

The genes are TRBV28 and TRBJ1-2; TRBD1 matches 9 bases. The CDR3 is 17 residues long. Unmatched junction bases numbered 13, after V lost 7 bases and J lost 1 base. Germline V gene lookup returns CDR1 MDHEN and CDR2 SYDVKM. CDR3 bases: TGTGCCAGCACCCCTCCCCTGGGACAGGGAATTAACTATGGCTACACCTTC. Protein product: CASTPPLGQGINYGYTF.

J is TRBJ1-1 and V is TRBV6-5; 8 positions agree with TRBD1. Per germline, CDR1 MNHEY and CDR2 SVGAGI. The CDR3 is 15 amino acids. The trim removed 0 bases at V and 4 bases at J, leaving 4 bases unmatched. CDR3 coding DNA: TGTGCCAGCAGTTACTCTATAACAGGGGGCACTGAAGCTTTCTTT. It codes for CASSYSITGGTEAFF.

The chain carries TRBV7-3 and TRBJ2-2; the D is unclear. The CDR3 covers 14 residues. The V gene's germline CDR1 is SGHTA and CDR2 FQGTGA. The ends were cut back, 8 bases at V and 1 base at J, with 11 bases in the middle. The CDR3 region has the DNA TGTGCCAGCGCAACTGCAGGGAACACCGGGGAGCTGTTTTTT. Its translation is CASATAGNTGELFF.